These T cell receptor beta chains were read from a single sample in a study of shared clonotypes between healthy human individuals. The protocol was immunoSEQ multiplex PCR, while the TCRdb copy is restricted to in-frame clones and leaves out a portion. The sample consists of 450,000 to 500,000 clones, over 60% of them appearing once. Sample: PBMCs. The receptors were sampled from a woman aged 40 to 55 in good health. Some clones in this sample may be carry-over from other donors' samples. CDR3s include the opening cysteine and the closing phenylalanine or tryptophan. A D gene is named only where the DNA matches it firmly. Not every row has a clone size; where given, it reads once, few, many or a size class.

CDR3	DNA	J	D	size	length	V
CASSAGLSNQPQHF	TGTGCCAGCAGCGCAGGGTTGAGCAATCAGCCCCAGCATTTT	TRBJ1-5	.	.	14	TRBV5-6
CVTPPSGRNEQFF	TGTGTTACCCCCCCTAGCGGGAGGAATGAGCAGTTCTTC	TRBJ2-1	TRBD2	.	13	TRBV28
CASSVVSDRGQPQHF	TGTGCCAGCAGCGTAGTATCCGACAGGGGTCAGCCCCAGCATTTT	TRBJ1-5	TRBD1	.	15	TRBV9
CASSGARPNTGELFF	TGTGCCAGCAGTGGGGCGAGACCGAACACCGGGGAGCTGTTTTTT	TRBJ2-2	.	.	15	TRBV27
CASSPVGTDTQYF	TGTGCCAGCTCACCGGTGGGCACAGATACGCAGTATTTT	TRBJ2-3	.	.	13	TRBV18
CASSLQGAGYGYTF	TGCGCCAGCAGCCTACAGGGGGCTGGGTATGGCTACACCTTC	TRBJ1-2	TRBD1	.	14	TRBV4-1
CASSQQGGTDTQYF	TGTGCCAGTAGTCAACAGGGTGGTACAGATACGCAGTATTTT	TRBJ2-3	.	.	14	TRBV19
CASSRQISTDTQYF	TGTGCCAGCAGCCGACAGATTAGCACAGATACGCAGTATTTT	TRBJ2-3	.	.	14	TRBV7-2
CASSLLVSQETQYF	TGTGCCAGCAGCCTCCTGGTCTCCCAAGAGACCCAGTACTTC	TRBJ2-5	.	many	14	TRBV2
CASSDRNYGYTF	TGTGCCAGCAGTGACCGCAACTATGGCTACACCTTC	TRBJ1-2	.	.	12	TRBV25-1
CASSEGTQYF	TGTGCCAGCAGTGAGGGGACCCAGTACTTC	TRBJ2-5	.	few	10	TRBV2
CASSPSWQGTQYF	TGCGCCAGCAGCCCATCGTGGCAAGGCACGCAGTATTTT	TRBJ2-3	.	.	13	TRBV5-1
CASSQIVGTGELFF	TGCGCCAGCAGCCAGATAGTTGGCACCGGGGAGCTGTTTTTT	TRBJ2-2	.	.	14	TRBV4-1
CASSEQGLGNQPQHF	TGTGCCAGCAGTGAACAGGGGCTGGGCAATCAGCCCCAGCATTTT	TRBJ1-5	.	few	15	TRBV2
CASSGPQGARSYTF	TGTGCCAGCAGTGGCCCACAGGGGGCTCGAAGCTACACCTTC	TRBJ1-2	TRBD1	many	14	TRBV6-1
CAHLGFLANTIYF	TGTGCCCATCTGGGCTTTCTCGCGAACACCATATATTTT	TRBJ1-3	.	.	13	TRBV30
CASSQGWVRGTDTQYF	TGTGCCAGCAGCCAAGGGTGGGTCAGGGGAACAGATACGCAGTATTTT	TRBJ2-3	.	.	16	TRBV27
CASSVVDGYEQYF	TGTGCCAGCAGCGTAGTGGACGGCTACGAGCAGTACTTC	TRBJ2-7	.	.	13	TRBV9
CASSLAGPPSNGYTF	TGTGCCAGCAGTTTAGCAGGGCCCCCTTCCAATGGCTACACCTTC	TRBJ1-2	.	.	15	TRBV28
CASSPGDGSYEQYF	TGTGCCAGCAGCCCTGGAGACGGCTCCTACGAGCAGTACTTC	TRBJ2-7	.	many	14	TRBV2
CASSPQGLAGGDTQYF	TGTGCCAGCAGCCCACAAGGACTAGCGGGAGGAGATACGCAGTATTTT	TRBJ2-3	TRBD2	few	16	TRBV7-9
CASSLGRSEKLFF	TGTGCCAGCAGTTTAGGGCGGTCTGAAAAACTGTTTTTT	TRBJ1-4	.	.	13	TRBV28
CATSLSGNQETQYF	TGTGCCACCTCTCTTAGCGGGAACCAAGAGACCCAGTACTTC	TRBJ2-5	TRBD2	.	14	TRBV15
CASSINSGRASNEQFF	TGTGCCAGCAGCATCAATAGCGGGAGGGCCAGCAATGAGCAGTTCTTC	TRBJ2-1	TRBD2	.	16	TRBV7-3
CASSDGAGGPYNEQFF	TGTGCCAGCAGTGACGGGGCGGGAGGGCCCTACAATGAGCAGTTCTTC	TRBJ2-1	TRBD2	.	16	TRBV6-4
CASRLGGVYEQYF	TGTGCCAGCAGATTGGGGGGGGTTTACGAGCAGTACTTC	TRBJ2-7	TRBD2	.	13	TRBV25-1
CASSSGEQFF	TGTGCCAGCAGCTCGGGTGAGCAGTTCTTC	TRBJ2-1	.	few	10	TRBV7-9
CAITALAGGGNNEQFF	TGTGCCATTACCGCTCTAGCGGGAGGGGGCAACAATGAGCAGTTCTTC	TRBJ2-1	TRBD2	many	16	TRBV10-3
CASSSPGTNQPQHF	TGTGCCAGCAGTTCCCCAGGAACCAATCAGCCCCAGCATTTT	TRBJ1-5	.	few	14	TRBV28
CASSRGRKVNEQFF	TGTGCCAGCAGTCGAGGGAGGAAAGTCAATGAGCAGTTCTTC	TRBJ2-1	.	.	14	TRBV11-3
CASRLAGGVDTQYF	TGTGCCAGCAGACTAGCGGGAGGTGTAGATACGCAGTATTTT	TRBJ2-3	TRBD2	.	14	TRBV5-8
CASSYLAGTGELFF	TGTGCCAGCAGTTATCTAGCGGGAACCGGGGAGCTGTTTTTT	TRBJ2-2	TRBD2	.	14	TRBV6-5
CASSLGQGSVRTQYF	TGTGCCAGCAGCTTAGGACAGGGGAGCGTTAGAACGCAGTATTTT	TRBJ2-3	TRBD1	.	15	TRBV11-3
CASSTGQGAGGNTIYF	TGTGCCAGCAGCACAGGACAGGGGGCAGGAGGAAACACCATATATTTT	TRBJ1-3	TRBD1	.	16	TRBV9
CASSTGTKISEQFF	TGTGCCAGCAGCACGGGGACGAAGATCAGCGAGCAGTTCTTC	TRBJ2-1	.	.	14	TRBV5-5
CAISGRQGAHTEAFF	TGTGCCATCAGTGGTCGACAGGGTGCGCACACTGAAGCTTTCTTT	TRBJ1-1	TRBD1	.	15	TRBV10-3
CASSLGLAGNTGELFF	TGTGCCAGCAGTTTGGGACTAGCGGGAAACACCGGGGAGCTGTTTTTT	TRBJ2-2	TRBD2	.	16	TRBV28
CAISSSGRAYNEQFF	TGTGCCATCAGTTCCAGCGGGAGGGCCTACAATGAGCAGTTCTTC	TRBJ2-1	TRBD2	.	15	TRBV10-3
CASSYRDTLGYTF	TGTGCCAGCAGCTACCGGGACACCTTGGGCTACACCTTC	TRBJ1-2	.	.	13	TRBV11-2
CASSHGTDYNEQFF	TGTGCCAGCAGCCATGGGACAGACTACAATGAGCAGTTCTTC	TRBJ2-1	TRBD1	.	14	TRBV6-1
CASRADPSDEKLFF	TGTGCCAGCAGGGCAGATCCCTCAGATGAAAAACTGTTTTTT	TRBJ1-4	.	.	14	TRBV2
CASSQGPNQETQYF	TGTGCCAGCAGTCAGGGACCGAACCAAGAGACCCAGTACTTC	TRBJ2-5	.	.	14	TRBV2
CASSLTGDGTEAFF	TGTGCCAGCAGTCTGACAGGGGATGGTACTGAAGCTTTCTTT	TRBJ1-1	TRBD1	.	14	TRBV28
CASIRGQALAKNIQYF	TGTGCCAGCATTAGAGGACAGGCTCTAGCCAAAAACATTCAGTACTTC	TRBJ2-4	TRBD1	.	16	TRBV28
CASSAEMLEEKLFF	TGCGCCAGCAGCGCCGAGATGCTTGAGGAAAAACTGTTTTTT	TRBJ1-4	.	.	14	TRBV5-1
CASGAERGSVSEAFF	TGTGCCAGCGGGGCCGAGAGGGGCTCGGTCTCTGAAGCTTTCTTT	TRBJ1-1	.	.	15	TRBV25-1
CASSVEGGEQYF	TGTGCCAGCAGCGTTGAAGGGGGCGAGCAGTACTTC	TRBJ2-7	.	.	12	TRBV9
CASSLGPGTSGYNEQFF	TGTGCCAGCAGCTTAGGACCCGGGACTAGCGGATACAATGAGCAGTTCTTC	TRBJ2-1	TRBD2	.	17	TRBV7-2
CASSWKLTDTQYF	TGTGCCAGCAGCTGGAAACTCACAGATACGCAGTATTTT	TRBJ2-3	.	.	13	TRBV7-2
CASSPGPTVNEQFF	TGTGCCAGCAGTCCGGGACCTACGGTCAATGAGCAGTTCTTC	TRBJ2-1	.	.	14	TRBV11-2
CASSLLGYEQYF	TGTGCCAGCAGTTTATTGGGCTACGAGCAGTACTTC	TRBJ2-7	.	.	12	TRBV28